The source of this T cell receptor (beta chain) is a study of shared clonotypes between healthy human individuals. Study details: A donor's plate count was three for CD4 naive and three for CD4 memory; CD8 naive had two and CD8 memory one.

As defined, naive CD8 cells were CD45RO-negative and positively selected for CCR7, with terminally differentiated effector memory CD45RA+ cells excluded. This CDR3 region has 17 residues. Germline loops: CDR1 KGHSH, CDR2 LQKENI. Trimming took 3 bases from V and 2 from J; bases not matched to a gene: 6. Regarding this clone: The antigen is unknown.

Points from the study as a whole: Roughly 5% was the fraction of naive CD4 clonotypes found shared across a handful of donors. Large sequencing depth failed to make sorted-subset sequencing complete, rarefaction showed.

Every subset had its genomic DNA shared out evenly among several immunoSEQ plates. Some clones are missing from TCRdb's copy, which holds only in-frame ones; the method was immunoSEQ multiplex PCR. In the table there are more than 2 million clones, roughly 93% of which are singletons. Sequenced: naive CD8+ T cells from PBMCs. This clonotype originated in a man between 18 and 35 years old in good health. Some clones in this sample may be carry-over from other donors' samples. The rearrangement uses TRBV18 and TRBJ2-2, with 10 bases that match TRBD2. As DNA, the CDR3 is TGTGCCAGCTCACCTACGACTAGCGGGTATAACACCGGGGAGCTGTTTTTT. This gives the protein CASSPTTSGYNTGELFF.